Here is one T cell receptor beta chain with its context. The target antigen is unknown. The sample belongs to a study of T cell repertoires in aging, cancer and after chemotherapy. Study-wide context: Donor ages fell into six groups from 30 or younger up to 70 or older. Paired samples before and after chemotherapy came from glioblastoma patients receiving temozolomide-based therapy.

TRB rearrangements spanning V, D and J were amplified using mixed TRB-A/B primers. TCRdb re-analysed the multiplex PCR reads in MiXCR, keeping a single row per CDR3 protein. The sample holds some 3,000 distinct CDR3 sequences, roughly a fifth seen once. Study-wide results and limits: In healthy donors, age-related TCR diversity loss mainly reflected lost richness. Immunological memory after chemotherapy cannot be judged from the repertoire data.

This CDR3 contains 13 residues. Trimming took off 5 bases at V and 6 bases at J, with 13 bases between the two ends. Looked up from germline, CDR1 is MNHEY and CDR2 is SVGEGT. Peripheral blood genomic DNA, not sorted cells or RNA, was the template. The material sequenced was blood. V gene TRBV6-2 or TRBV6-3 combines with J gene TRBJ1-2; tentatively, D is TRBD1 (6 bases). This TCR was recovered from a human donor with a solid tumor. CDR3 residues: CASSARTANGYTF. CDR3 in DNA: TGTGCCAGCAGTGCCCGGACAGCAAATGGCTACACCTTC.